Following are 23 T cell receptor beta chains from one sample sequenced in a study of identical twins. One entry per CDR3 protein results from TCRdb running MiXCR on the 5' RACE reads. The data hold approximately 600,000 distinct CDR3 sequences, with roughly 7.1% observed a single time. The same data also went into a second study, on yellow fever vaccine responses in identical twins.

The source material was PBMCs. Receptors originate from a young woman in good health.

The rearrangement joins TRBV10-3 to TRBJ2-5; D call uncertain. The V gene's germline CDR1 is ENHRY and CDR2 SYGVKD. The V end was cut by 6 bases, the J end by 0 bases, with 8 bases between. This CDR3 comprises 13 residues. CDR3 protein: CAIRSRNQETQYF. The CDR3 DNA sequence: TGTGCCATCAGGAGCAGAAACCAAGAGACCCAGTACTTC.

The J gene is TRBJ1-5, the V gene TRBV2; D perhaps matches TRBD1 (5 bases). The CDR3 loop spans 15 amino acids. Germline lookup yields CDR1 SNHLY and CDR2 FYNNEI. V lost 2 bases and J lost 3, with 11 bases in between. In nucleotides, the CDR3 is TGTGCCAGCAGTGAAAGTTCGGGGCCCAATCAGCCCCAGCATTTT. It codes for CASSESSGPNQPQHF.

This clonotype has ten or more counts. The chain employs TRBV12-3 or TRBV12-4 and TRBJ1-1; D call uncertain. Trimming removed 3 bases at V and 3 bases at J, with 14 bases between. The length of the CDR3 is 15 residues. CDR3 amino acids: CASSFWAVRDTEAFF. The CDR3, as DNA: TGTGCCAGCAGTTTTTGGGCGGTTCGGGACACTGAAGCTTTCTTT.

This clonotype occurred a few times. This chain connects TRBV20-1 to TRBJ2-7; D not certain. V was clipped by 3 bases and J by 4 bases, with 19 bases between them. Germline CDR1 and CDR2: DFQATT and SNEGSKA (reference sequence). The CDR3 extends over 15 amino acids. The CDR3 region is CSASDDTQPPYEQYV. As DNA, the CDR3 is TGCAGTGCTAGTGATGACACCCAACCGCCATACGAGCAGTACGTC.

This clonotype appeared many times. The genes are TRBV5-6 and TRBJ2-1; D may be TRBD2 (6 bases). The CDR3 is 13 amino acids. Germline CDR1 SGHDT, CDR2 YYEEEE. V gave up 4 bases and J gave up 7 bases, with 12 bases separating them. CDR3 loop: CASSRGTVNEQFF. The CDR3 nucleotides read TGTGCCAGCAGCAGAGGGACTGTGAATGAGCAGTTCTTC.

This clonotype was detected only a few times. The CDR3 protein is CASSLDYPGANVLTF. The CDR3 nucleotides read TGCGCCAGCAGCTTGGACTATCCTGGGGCCAACGTCCTGACTTTC. V and J are TRBV5-1 and TRBJ2-6; D gene uncertain. Germline loops: CDR1 SGHRS, CDR2 YFSETQ. Trimming cost V 0 bases and J 2 bases, with 6 bases left between them. The length of the CDR3 is 15 residues.

This clonotype has a handful of counts. The rearrangement uses TRBV20-1 and TRBJ1-6; 8 bases line up with TRBD1. V lost 2 bases and J lost 9; bases outside the gene matches: 9. Germline lookup yields CDR1 DFQATT and CDR2 SNEGSKA (reference sequence). The CDR3 is made up of 15 amino acids. The CDR3 nucleotides are TGCAGTGCTAGATCCCTTACAGGGGGAACTTCACCCCTCCACTTT. Encoded protein: CSARSLTGGTSPLHF.

The CDR3 here is CASSSYWVGGDNEQFF. CDR3 DNA sequence: TGTGCCAGCAGTTCGTATTGGGTGGGGGGGGACAATGAGCAGTTCTTC. This chain links TRBV27 with TRBJ2-1; 7 bases map to TRBD2. Trimming at V came to 4 bases and at J to 5 bases, leaving 11 bases not matched to a gene. The germline V gene encodes CDR1 MNHEY and CDR2 SMNVEV (reference sequence). CDR3 length equals 16 residues.

The rearrangement uses TRBV12-3 or TRBV12-4 and TRBJ2-5, with 7 bases aligning to TRBD2. V lost 6 bases to trimming and J lost 0 bases; unmatched junction nucleotides: 4. The CDR3 is made up of 14 amino acids. This chain's CDR3 is CASRARGDQETQYF. The CDR3 DNA follows: TGTGCCAGCAGGGCCCGGGGGGACCAAGAGACCCAGTACTTC.

The CDR3 sequence is CAISESPPWTVPGSEQFF. CDR3 nucleotide sequence: TGTGCCATCAGTGAGTCACCCCCCTGGACCGTGCCAGGCAGTGAGCAGTTCTTC. The chain couples TRBV10-3 to TRBJ2-1; no definite D call. V lost 0 bases, J lost 9 bases, and 24 bases lay in between. The germline V gene has CDR1 ENHRY and CDR2 SYGVKD. This CDR3 is 18 amino acids long.

The chain recombines TRBV10-1 with TRBJ2-1; 11 bases match TRBD2. The CDR3 is 16 amino acids. CDR1 is WNHNN, CDR2 SYGVQD, per germline (reference sequence). Unmatched junction bases numbered 6, after V lost 4 bases and J lost 4 bases. The CDR3 DNA follows: TGCGCCAGCAGTGGAGCGCTAGCGGGGGGATACAATGAGCAGTTCTTC. Translating it yields CASSGALAGGYNEQFF.

CDR3 sequence (DNA): TGTGCCACCAGTGATTTGTGGGGCAGTTTGCCCGGGGAGCTGTTTTTT. Its protein is CATSDLWGSLPGELFF. The V call is TRBV24-1, the J call TRBJ2-2; D is possibly TRBD1 (5 bases). The CDR3 loop spans 16 amino acids. Germline CDR1 KGHDR, CDR2 SFDVKD. V was trimmed by 0 bases and J by 6 bases, leaving 13 bases between them.

The chain uses TRBV9 and TRBJ2-3; the D gene is possibly TRBD2 (6 bases). In germline, CDR1 is SGDLS, CDR2 YYNGEE. V dropped 1 base and J dropped 1 base, with 13 bases sitting between them. The CDR3 has 16 residues. CDR3 sequence reads: CASSVIHSGGTDTQYF. CDR3 DNA: TGTGCCAGCAGCGTAATACATTCGGGAGGCACAGATACGCAGTATTTT.

This rearrangement joins TRBV27 to TRBJ1-6; 10 bases fit TRBD1. With 6 bases clipped from V and 8 bases from J, the junction kept 7 bases outside the gene matches. There are 15 residues in the CDR3. Germline-derived CDR1 and CDR2 are MNHEY and SMNVEV (reference sequence). The CDR3, as DNA: TGTGCCAGCAGGTGGGACAGGGGCTTGGATTCACCCCTCCACTTT. This encodes CASRWDRGLDSPLHF.

This clonotype was recorded many times. This rearrangement joins TRBV5-1 to TRBJ2-3; TRBD1 or TRBD2 may be the D gene (5 bases each). The V end was cut by 1 base, the J end by 4 bases, with 13 bases between. Germline V CDR1 and CDR2: SGHRS, YFSETQ. This CDR3 has 15 residues. CDR3 loop: CASSLTLGAADTQYF. In nucleotides, the CDR3 is TGCGCCAGCAGCTTGACCCTCGGGGCTGCAGATACGCAGTATTTT.

There are a few counts of this clonotype. The chain employs TRBV29-1 and TRBJ2-7; TRBD2 aligns across 15 bases. The ends lost 7 bases at V and 0 bases at J; junction bases unmatched: 16. CDR1 and CDR2 from the germline V gene are SQVTM and ANQGSEA. This CDR3 contains 19 residues. The CDR3 nucleotides are TGCAGCGCTGGCGGGGGACTAGCGGGAGGCAGATTAAGCTCCTACGAGCAGTACTTC. It is translated as CSAGGGLAGGRLSSYEQYF.

The V call is TRBV29-1, the J call TRBJ2-4, with TRBD2 matching 11 bases. After removal of 7 bases from V and 2 bases from J, the junction contained 16 bases not matched to a gene. The germline V gene has CDR1 SQVTM and CDR2 ANQGSEA. The CDR3 is 18 residues long. The CDR3 sequence is CSGGPGTSGAPSKNIQYF. The CDR3 DNA is TGCAGCGGGGGCCCCGGGACTAGCGGAGCCCCGTCCAAAAACATTCAGTACTTC.

The gene calls are TRBV28 and TRBJ2-7, with D maybe TRBD1 (6 bases). Trimming stripped 4 bases from V and 5 bases from J, with 15 bases between. The CDR3 spans 14 residues. Germline assignment: CDR1 MDHEN and CDR2 SYDVKM. Written as DNA, the CDR3 is TGTGCCAGCAGTTCTCCCACAGGGTTCCACGAGCAGTACTTC. This sequence encodes CASSSPTGFHEQYF.

This clonotype was observed a few times. The genes are TRBV7-2 and TRBJ2-5; D is unresolved. The CDR3 length is 12 residues. Trimming removed 5 bases at V and 7 bases at J, with 11 bases between. Germline V CDR1 and CDR2: SGHTA, FQGNSA. CDR3 in DNA: TGTGCCAGCAGCCCCCGAATCGGGACCCAGTACTTC. Protein product: CASSPRIGTQYF.

As to this clonotype: An end of the junction differs from the germline gene, which may be a read error. The chain has TRBV5-1 and TRBJ2-5; D is unresolved. Germline lookup yields CDR1 SGHRS and CDR2 YFSETQ. This CDR3 has 12 residues. Here the CDR3 DNA reads TGCGCCAGCAGATTGGAACAAGAGACCCAGTACTTC. This gives the protein CASRLEQETQYF.

The J gene is TRBJ1-1, the V gene TRBV6-2 or TRBV6-3, with D unclear. Germline V lookup: CDR1 MNHEY, CDR2 SVGEGT. V lost 2 bases and J 0 bases, leaving 7 bases between the germline ends. CDR3 size: 14 residues. The CDR3 protein is CASSYGPLNTEAFF. CDR3 nucleotide sequence: TGTGCCAGCAGTTACGGGCCCTTGAACACTGAAGCTTTCTTT.

This clonotype was seen more than once but under ten times. The V call is TRBV7-9, the J call TRBJ2-7; D may be TRBD1 (6 bases). The CDR3 is 15 residues long. CDR1 SEHNR and CDR2 FQNEAQ come from the germline V gene (reference sequence). Trimming removed 3 bases from V and 3 bases from J, with 15 bases in between. The DNA of the CDR3 is TGTGCCAGCAGCTTCATGGACAGTGCTGGCTACGAGCAGTACTTC. This sequence encodes CASSFMDSAGYEQYF.

The chain has TRBV7-9 and TRBJ2-7; D might be TRBD1 (5 bases). V gave up 7 bases and J gave up 3 bases, with 19 bases separating them. CDR3 length: 15 residues. The germline V gene has CDR1 SEHNR and CDR2 FQNEAQ (reference sequence). CDR3 sequence: CASTSRQGRSYEQYF. CDR3 DNA: TGTGCCAGCACCTCTCGCCAGGGCCGGAGCTACGAGCAGTACTTC.